This T cell receptor beta chain was identified in a study of blood T cell repertoires in COVID-19. CDR3 length equals 14 residues. With 0 bases removed from V and 3 bases from J, the gap between germline ends came to 10 bases. Per the germline V gene, CDR1 is SGDLS and CDR2 is YYNGEE. The method was immunoSEQ multiplex PCR; TCRdb's version includes in-frame clones alone and lacks a portion of them. The data show 280,000 or so clones, about 89% seen once. The sample consisted of peripheral blood. The TCR comes from an older woman with acute or convalescent COVID-19. V usage is TRBV9 and J usage is TRBJ2-7; D not certain. The CDR3, as DNA: TGTGCCAGCAGCGTAGGGCACCGTGGCTACGAGCAGTACTTC. Amino acid sequence: CASSVGHRGYEQYF.